Following are 30 T cell receptor beta chains from one sample sequenced in a study of blood T cell repertoires in COVID-19. TCRdb keeps only in-frame clones here, not all; method: immunoSEQ multiplex PCR. The sample consists of tens of thousands of clones, about 88% of them appearing once. Source material: peripheral blood. All receptors derive from a man aged 50-60 years with active COVID-19.

CDR3 residues: CASSQVNGANVLTF. DNA for the CDR3: TGTGCCAGCAGCCAAGTCAATGGGGCCAACGTCCTGACTTTC. The chain combines TRBV3-1 (or the pseudogene TRBV3-2) with TRBJ2-6; no definite D call. This CDR3 comprises 14 residues. Germline V gene sequence: CDR1 LGHDT, CDR2 YNNKEL (reference sequence). With 1 base removed from V and 3 bases from J, the gap between germline ends came to 4 bases.

This clone was observed once. This chain joins TRBV16 and TRBJ2-7; D might be TRBD2 (6 bases). The V gene lost 6 bases and the J gene lost 7 bases, with 16 bases spanning the gap. CDR1 is KGHSY, CDR2 FQNENV, per germline. This CDR3 is built from 13 residues. CDR3 sequence reads: CASSHSYGGEQYF. The CDR3 DNA sequence: TGTGCCAGCAGTCATTCGTATGGGGGGGAGCAGTACTTC.

The J gene is TRBJ2-7, the V gene TRBV4-1, with TRBD2 matching over 10 bases. Germline CDR1 reads MGHRA; CDR2 reads YSYEKL. The CDR3 extends over 16 amino acids. With V trimmed by 2 bases and J by 3 bases, 7 bases remained unmatched. The CDR3 here is CASSQPTERGGYEQYF. The CDR3 nucleotides are TGCGCCAGCAGCCAACCTACTGAGCGGGGGGGCTACGAGCAGTACTTC.

In DNA, the CDR3 is TGTGCCAGCAGTCCGCGGACAGGGCAGGGCTACACCTTC. It encodes CASSPRTGQGYTF. The V and J genes are TRBV27 and TRBJ1-2, with 8 bases identical to TRBD1. Unmatched junction bases numbered 7, after V lost 5 bases and J lost 8 bases. This CDR3 has 13 residues. CDR1 is MNHEY and CDR2 is SMNVEV in the germline V gene (reference sequence).

The CDR3 nucleotides read TGTGCCAGTCATAGCGGGAGAGACACCGGGGAGCTGTTTTTT. Amino acid sequence: CASHSGRDTGELFF. This sequence joins TRBV19 and TRBJ2-2, with 9 bases aligning to TRBD2. V lost 8 bases and J lost 3; bases outside the gene matches: 4. The CDR3 runs to 14 residues. Germline V CDR1 and CDR2: LNHDA, SQIVND (reference sequence).

The chain combines TRBV3-1 (or the pseudogene TRBV3-2) with TRBJ2-5, with D perhaps TRBD2 (6 bases). Germline CDR1 LGHDT, CDR2 YNNKEL (reference sequence). V gave up 8 bases and J gave up 9 bases, with 19 bases separating them. This CDR3 is 13 amino acids long. CDR3 DNA sequence: TGTGCCAGCGGGAGGCGCTACGACGAGGCCCAGTACTTC. Translated, it gives CASGRRYDEAQYF.

V usage is TRBV29-1 and J usage is TRBJ2-1, with no clear D. The germline gives CDR1 SQVTM, CDR2 ANQGSEA. With 1 base removed from V and 4 bases from J, the gap between germline ends came to 8 bases. The CDR3 totals 13 residues. The CDR3 region has the DNA TGCAGCGTTGAAGGGGCTTTGTACAATGAGCAGTTCTTC. Its protein product is CSVEGALYNEQFF.

This clone has only one observation. The chain couples TRBV7-7 to TRBJ2-1, with 8 bases lining up with TRBD2. Germline loops: CDR1 SSHAT, CDR2 FNYEAQ (reference sequence). With V trimmed by 8 bases and J by 5 bases, 8 bases remained unmatched. The CDR3 sequence is 14 residues long. The CDR3 DNA sequence: TGTGCCAGCGGCACCGGGGGGGGGAACAATGAGCAGTTCTTC. This codes for CASGTGGGNNEQFF.

The rearrangement uses TRBV28 and TRBJ1-5; possibly TRBD1 for D (5 bases). CDR3 size: 15 residues. The V and J ends lost 2 bases and 0 bases respectively, with 8 bases between them. Germline CDR1 MDHEN, CDR2 SYDVKM. The chain's CDR3 is CASSLQGASNQPQHF. The DNA for the CDR3 is TGTGCCAGCAGTTTACAGGGCGCTAGCAATCAGCCCCAGCATTTT.

This clone was recorded once. The chain has TRBV9 and TRBJ2-1, with a possible D match to TRBD2 (6 bases). The V gene's germline CDR1 is SGDLS and CDR2 YYNGEE. With 3 bases removed from V and 6 bases from J, the gap between germline ends came to 16 bases. CDR3 length: 15 amino acids. CDR3 loop: CASSGRDSISNEQFF. Here the CDR3 DNA reads TGTGCCAGCAGCGGGAGGGACTCCATAAGCAATGAGCAGTTCTTC.

This chain links TRBV3-1 (or the pseudogene TRBV3-2) with TRBJ1-1, with 9 bases matching TRBD1. This CDR3 is built from 15 residues. Germline V gives CDR1 LGHDT, CDR2 YNNKEL (reference sequence). V was pared by 4 bases and J by 1 base, with 4 bases of the junction left unmatched. The CDR3 bases are TGTGCCAGCAGCCTAAGGGACAGGGCGAACACTGAAGCTTTCTTT. It encodes CASSLRDRANTEAFF.

V is TRBV18 and J is TRBJ2-5; TRBD2 aligns across 9 bases. CDR3 size: 15 residues. Looked up from germline, CDR1 is KGHSH and CDR2 is LQKENI. V was clipped by 4 bases and J by 1 base; unmatched bases: 4. CDR3 amino acids: CASSRLAAFQETQYF. The CDR3 coding sequence is TGTGCCAGCTCACGACTAGCGGCCTTCCAAGAGACCCAGTACTTC.

This chain uses TRBV27 with TRBJ2-7; maybe TRBD1 (5 bases). Trimming removed 6 bases at V and 2 bases at J, with 20 bases between. Germline CDR1 reads MNHEY; CDR2 reads SMNVEV (reference sequence). The CDR3 totals 16 residues. The CDR3 DNA reads TGTGCCAGCAGCAAATCCGCGGCAGGGATAACCTACGAGCAGTACTTC. Protein sequence: CASSKSAAGITYEQYF.

V usage is TRBV23-1 and J usage is TRBJ2-5; 13 bases match TRBD2. TRBV23-1 is an ORF, with its function uncertain. The CDR3 is 15 amino acids. With 8 bases clipped from V and 2 bases from J, the junction kept 5 bases outside the gene matches. The CDR3 here is CASGRTSGSQETQYF. DNA of the CDR3: TGCGCCAGCGGGCGGACTAGCGGGAGTCAAGAGACCCAGTACTTC.

The chain recombines TRBV28 with TRBJ2-2; unclear D gene. Germline V lookup: CDR1 MDHEN, CDR2 SYDVKM. The CDR3 length is 12 residues. V lost 6 bases and J 7 bases, leaving 9 bases between the germline ends. The CDR3 DNA is TGTGCCAGCAGCTCCTCTATCGGGGAGCTGTTTTTT. The encoded protein is CASSSSIGELFF.

This clone was seen only a few times. The V call is TRBV9, the J call TRBJ2-3; 7 bases agree with TRBD1. The V gene's germline CDR1 is SGDLS and CDR2 YYNGEE. The CDR3 loop spans 16 amino acids. Unmatched junction bases numbered 8, after V lost 3 bases and J lost 1 base. The CDR3 region is CASSGYRGSRTDTQYF. The CDR3 region has the DNA TGTGCCAGCAGCGGGTACAGGGGCAGTCGCACAGATACGCAGTATTTT.

This chain links TRBV3-1 (or the pseudogene TRBV3-2) with TRBJ2-7; 7 bases are a match to TRBD2. V lost 1 base, J lost 7 bases, and 10 bases stayed unmatched. The CDR3 consists of 15 residues. Per the germline V gene, CDR1 is LGHDT and CDR2 is YNNKEL (reference sequence). The CDR3, as DNA: TGTGCCAGCAGCCAAGTGGGGAGGGCCCCCGGGGAGCAGTACTTC. This gives the protein CASSQVGRAPGEQYF.

This clone was seen more than once but under ten times. The chain links TRBV30 to TRBJ2-5, with a tentative D call TRBD1 (5 bases). Trimming took off 5 bases at V and 6 bases at J, with 13 bases between the two ends. Germline V CDR1 and CDR2: GTSNPN, SVGIG (reference sequence). This CDR3 comprises 12 residues. CDR3 in amino acids: CAWAQGYKTQYF. In DNA, the CDR3 is TGTGCCTGGGCTCAGGGATACAAGACCCAGTACTTC.

V gene TRBV6-5 combines with J gene TRBJ2-7; tentatively, D is TRBD1 (6 bases). The V and J ends lost 6 bases and 4 bases respectively, with 13 bases between them. CDR1 is MNHEY, CDR2 SVGAGI, per germline. The CDR3 has 13 amino acids. CDR3 sequence reads: CASRGDMDYEQYF. CDR3 nucleotide sequence: TGTGCCAGCAGGGGGGACATGGATTACGAGCAGTACTTC.

This clone was seen once. V gene TRBV19 combines with J gene TRBJ2-2; D remains unclear. The CDR3 spans 17 residues. The germline V gene encodes CDR1 LNHDA and CDR2 SQIVND (reference sequence). The V end lost 4 bases, the J end lost 0 bases, and 15 bases lay between the germline ends. DNA for the CDR3: TGTGCCAGTAGTAGTGTCTTGCGGATAGCGAACACCGGGGAGCTGTTTTTT. Its protein product is CASSSVLRIANTGELFF.

A single count supports this clone. The V and J genes are TRBV19 and TRBJ2-1, with TRBD2 as a possible D gene (6 bases). From germline, CDR1 is LNHDA and CDR2 SQIVND (reference sequence). Trimming took 3 bases from V and 5 from J, leaving 8 bases between them. This CDR3 is built from 13 residues. The CDR3 DNA reads TGTGCCAGTAGTATCGGGAGTAACAATGAGCAGTTCTTC. This sequence encodes CASSIGSNNEQFF.

The rearrangement uses TRBV29-1 and TRBJ1-2, with 7 bases that match TRBD1. Germline V gives CDR1 SQVTM, CDR2 ANQGSEA. The V and J ends lost 4 bases and 6 bases, in that order; junction bases with no gene match: 2. The CDR3 runs to 11 residues. CDR3 nucleotide sequence: TGCAGCGTTGGGCAGGGGGATGGCTACACCTTC. Protein sequence: CSVGQGDGYTF.

This clone was seen a few times. The chain links TRBV6-2 or TRBV6-3 to TRBJ1-5; D is uncertain. The V gene's germline CDR1 is MNHEY and CDR2 SVGEGT. Trimming pared 2 bases from V and 1 base from J, leaving 9 bases between. The length of the CDR3 is 15 residues. The CDR3 reads CASSYLGGSNQPQHF. CDR3 bases: TGTGCCAGCAGTTACCTCGGCGGGAGCAATCAGCCCCAGCATTTT.

This clone was counted many times. DNA for the CDR3: TGTGCCAGCAGCGGGGGCTTGGGGACCGGGGAGCTGTTTTTT. It codes for CASSGGLGTGELFF. The chain employs TRBV11-3 and TRBJ2-2; the D gene is possibly TRBD1 (6 bases). The germline V gene has CDR1 SGHNT and CDR2 YENEEA. The V and J ends lost 5 bases and 5 bases respectively, with 12 bases between them. This CDR3 comprises 14 residues.

The chain links TRBV9 to TRBJ2-1; 7 bases line up with TRBD2. This CDR3 spans 17 amino acids. The V and J ends lost 3 bases and 0 bases, in that order; junction bases with no gene match: 9. Germline values: CDR1 SGDLS, CDR2 YYNGEE. Here the CDR3 reads CASSGGSGVGSYNEQFF. The CDR3 nucleotides are TGTGCCAGCAGCGGTGGGAGCGGGGTTGGCTCCTACAATGAGCAGTTCTTC.

The V call is TRBV14, the J call TRBJ1-1; the match to TRBD1 covers 11 bases. Germline values: CDR1 SGHDN, CDR2 FVKESK. Germline trimming cut 6 bases from V and 5 bases from J; bases unmatched to any gene: 8. The CDR3 sequence is 15 residues long. CDR3 bases: TGTGCCAGCAGTCGTATCCGGGACAGGGGGACTGAAGCTTTCTTT. It yields the protein CASSRIRDRGTEAFF.

The chain combines TRBV5-8 with TRBJ1-4, with TRBD1 matching 9 bases. V gave up 3 bases and J gave up 8 bases; unmatched junction bases: 8. This CDR3 spans 15 amino acids. The germline CDR1 and CDR2 sequences are SGHTS and YDEGEE. In nucleotides, the CDR3 is TGTGCCAGCAGCTCTCGACAGGGGGGGTTAGAAAAACTGTTTTTT. Residues: CASSSRQGGLEKLFF.

V and J are TRBV7-9 and TRBJ1-6; a weak D match, TRBD1 (5 bases). Germline V CDR1 and CDR2: SEHNR, FQNEAQ (reference sequence). The CDR3 is 16 residues long. V dropped 4 bases and J dropped 10 bases, with 20 bases sitting between them. CDR3 protein: CASSSPAGGSGSPLHF. The CDR3, as DNA: TGTGCCAGCAGCTCCCCGGCGGGGGGGTCGGGCTCACCCCTCCACTTT.

The chain carries TRBV5-1 and TRBJ1-1, with TRBD1 matching over 9 bases. The CDR3 runs 14 residues. CDR1 and CDR2 (germline): SGHRS, YFSETQ. The V segment lost 3 bases and the J segment 9 bases; nucleotides outside the gene matches: 9. The CDR3 protein is CASSSELGTGKAFF. The DNA for the CDR3 is TGCGCCAGCAGCTCTGAATTAGGGACAGGGAAAGCTTTCTTT.

This sequence joins TRBV19 and TRBJ2-1; 15 nucleotides line up with TRBD2. Germline assignment: CDR1 LNHDA and CDR2 SQIVND (reference sequence). Trimming took 5 bases from V and 8 from J; bases not matched to a gene: 7. The CDR3 totals 16 residues. The chain's CDR3 is CASSVGLAGGGDEQFF. As DNA, the CDR3 is TGTGCCAGTAGTGTGGGACTAGCGGGAGGAGGGGATGAGCAGTTCTTC.